These T cell receptor beta chains were read from a single sample in a study of graft-versus-host responses after intestinal transplantation. TCRdb keeps only in-frame clones here, not all; method: immunoSEQ multiplex PCR. The sample lists 45,000 to 60,000 clones, around 90% occurring once. The antigens of these receptors remain unknown. The source was unstimulated CD4+ T cells sorted from spleen or lymph node cells, collected before transplant. These receptors were taken from a human donor who was the organ donor for an intestinal transplant. Each CDR3 is given with its conserved first and last residue. Each record gives: D gene, clone size, CDR3 length, J gene, V gene, CDR3 protein, CDR3 DNA. The D gene is left open where the match is weak. Size values are once, few and many counts, or a class for expanded clones, and some rows have none.

>.|.|15|TRBJ2-5|TRBV10-1
CASIIETGIQETQYF
TGCGCCAGCATTATTGAGACAGGCATCCAAGAGACCCAGTACTTC
>.|.|13|TRBJ2-7|TRBV15
CATSRYIPGEQYF
TGTGCCACCAGCAGATACATCCCCGGAGAGCAGTACTTC
>.|.|13|TRBJ2-1|TRBV9
CASSGGLINEQFF
TGTGCCAGCAGCGGAGGACTTATCAATGAGCAGTTCTTC
>.|few|15|TRBJ2-2|TRBV19
CASSLQARSPGELFF
TGTGCCAGTAGTCTCCAAGCCCGGAGTCCCGGGGAGCTGTTTTTT
>TRBD2|.|14|TRBJ2-5|TRBV6-6
CASSLGLAGETQYF
TGTGCCAGCAGTTTGGGACTAGCGGGAGAGACCCAGTACTTC
>.|.|13|TRBJ1-3|TRBV7-3
CASSFTAGNTIYF
TGTGCCAGCAGCTTCACAGCCGGAAACACCATATATTTT
>.|.|14|TRBJ1-3|TRBV6-5
CASSYDASGNTIYF
TGTGCCAGCAGTTACGACGCCTCTGGAAACACCATATATTTT
>.|.|15|TRBJ2-3|TRBV28
CASSLESAGTDTQYF
TGTGCCAGCAGTTTAGAGTCAGCTGGCACAGATACGCAGTATTTT
>.|.|16|TRBJ1-3|TRBV5-6
CASSPRGGSSGNTIYF
TGTGCCAGCAGTCCACGGGGAGGGTCCTCTGGAAACACCATATATTTT
>.|.|14|TRBJ1-2|TRBV13
CASSLRGGGYGYTF
TGTGCCAGCAGCTTACGGGGGGGTGGATATGGCTACACCTTC
>.|.|16|TRBJ2-7|TRBV28
CASSFPPGGGSHEQYF
TGTGCCAGCAGTTTTCCCCCCGGGGGCGGTTCCCACGAGCAGTACTTC
>TRBD2|once|19|TRBJ2-1|TRBV29-1
CSVEPDRGGLAGGDNEQFF
TGCAGCGTTGAACCCGACAGGGGGGGGCTAGCGGGAGGCGACAATGAGCAGTTCTTC
>.|.|17|TRBJ2-1|TRBV9
CASSGRLGSLPYNEQFF
TGTGCCAGCAGCGGCCGTCTAGGCAGTCTCCCCTACAATGAGCAGTTCTTC
>.|.|18|TRBJ2-5|TRBV28
CASSLLGWILKGQETQYF
TGTGCCAGCAGTTTATTAGGTTGGATTTTAAAGGGCCAAGAGACCCAGTACTTC
>.|.|15|TRBJ2-3|TRBV7-2
CASSLVSAFTDTQYF
TGTGCCAGCAGCTTAGTATCGGCGTTCACAGATACGCAGTATTTT
>.|.|13|TRBJ2-3|TRBV7-9
CASSSGGTDTQYF
TGTGCCAGCAGCTCAGGGGGCACAGATACGCAGTATTTT
>TRBD2|.|15|TRBJ2-7|TRBV4-3
CASSQELAGVYEQYF
TGCGCCAGCAGCCAAGAACTAGCGGGAGTCTACGAGCAGTACTTC
>.|.|16|TRBJ2-2|TRBV12-5
CASGLVSGQNTGELFF
TGTGCTAGTGGTTTGGTAAGCGGACAGAACACCGGGGAGCTGTTTTTT
>.|.|16|TRBJ2-7|TRBV18
CASSPLAGSGRYEQYF
TGTGCCAGCTCACCCCTCGCAGGGAGCGGACGCTACGAGCAGTACTTC
>TRBD1|.|14|TRBJ1-2|TRBV7-2
CASSLGTGVDGYTF
TGTGCCAGCAGCTTAGGGACAGGGGTGGATGGCTACACCTTC
>TRBD1|.|15|TRBJ1-5|TRBV28
CASRGQVLSNQPQHF
TGTGCCAGCAGGGGACAGGTCCTTAGCAATCAGCCCCAGCATTTT
>TRBD1|.|15|TRBJ2-7|TRBV5-7
CASSRQGAGAYEQYF
TGTGCCAGCAGTCGACAGGGGGCGGGGGCCTACGAGCAGTACTTC
>.|once|14|TRBJ2-3|TRBV29-1
CSVRMSLSTDTQYF
TGCAGCGTCCGGATGAGCCTTAGCACAGATACGCAGTATTTT
>TRBD2|.|15|TRBJ2-5|TRBV6-5
CASRVGGAPGETQYF
TGTGCCAGCAGGGTCGGGGGGGCCCCAGGGGAGACCCAGTACTTC
>TRBD2|.|15|TRBJ2-1|TRBV28
CASSGLAGGRDEQFF
TGTGCCAGCAGCGGACTAGCGGGAGGGAGAGATGAGCAGTTCTTC
>TRBD1|.|16|TRBJ2-3|TRBV18
CASSPRQGGSTDTQYF
TGTGCCAGCTCACCGCGACAGGGCGGGAGCACAGATACGCAGTATTTT
>TRBD2|.|15|TRBJ2-1|TRBV10-3
CAISGLAGPNNEQFF
TGTGCCATCAGTGGGTTAGCGGGACCTAACAATGAGCAGTTCTTC
>TRBD2|.|15|TRBJ2-1|TRBV9
CASSVEAGVGIEQFF
TGTGCCAGCAGCGTAGAAGCGGGAGTAGGGATTGAGCAGTTCTTC
>TRBD2|.|13|TRBJ2-5|TRBV28
CASSLSTVGGQYF
TGTGCCAGCAGTTTAAGTACAGTGGGGGGGCAGTACTTC
>.|.|14|TRBJ2-7|TRBV7-2
CASSFGLLTYEQYF
TGTGCCAGCAGCTTCGGACTTCTTACCTACGAGCAGTACTTC
>TRBD1|.|14|TRBJ2-7|TRBV27
CASRPPGQGYEQYF
TGTGCCAGCAGACCGCCGGGACAGGGATACGAGCAGTACTTC
>TRBD1|.|16|TRBJ1-5|TRBV18
CASSPSGTAFNQPQHF
TGTGCCAGCTCACCCTCGGGGACAGCCTTCAATCAGCCCCAGCATTTT
>TRBD1|once|16|TRBJ1-1|TRBV9
CASSVGLTGRLVEAFF
TGTGCCAGCAGCGTAGGACTGACAGGGCGACTCGTTGAAGCTTTCTTT
>TRBD2|once|17|TRBJ2-1|TRBV4-1
CASSQGPLAGARNEQFF
TGCGCCAGCAGCCAAGGGCCATTAGCGGGAGCTCGGAATGAGCAGTTCTTC
>.|few|14|TRBJ2-7|TRBV28
CASSLRTRIGEQYF
TGTGCCAGCAGTTTAAGAACTAGGATAGGGGAGCAGTACTTC
>.|.|14|TRBJ1-2|TRBV7-8
CASSPRETNYGYTF
TGTGCCAGCAGCCCACGAGAGACTAACTATGGCTACACCTTC